This TCR beta chain is from a study of blood T cell repertoires in COVID-19. Study-wide background: COVID-19 samples, acute and convalescent, were from the United States, Italy and Spain. The analysed material was cDNA or gDNA that came from T cells, B-cell-depleted T cells, or PBMCs.

V was pared by 4 bases and J by 6 bases, with 13 bases of the junction left unmatched. From germline, CDR1 is SGHDT and CDR2 YYEEEE. This CDR3 region has 16 residues. Method: immunoSEQ multiplex PCR; TCRdb's copy keeps in-frame clones and lacks some. The data hold 90,000 or so clones, with less than 75% observed a single time. Material for sequencing was peripheral blood. The gene calls are TRBV5-6 and TRBJ2-3; 8 bases line up with TRBD2. This receptor was taken from a woman aged 55-70 years in a cohort sampled during active or convalescent COVID-19. CDR3 sequence (DNA): TGTGCCAGCAGCGAAGAAACCGGACTAGCTTCGGATACGCAGTATTTT. This translates into CASSEETGLASDTQYF.